This T cell receptor beta chain was retrieved from a study of blood T cell repertoires in COVID-19. The overall study: Whether acute or convalescent, the COVID-19 samples came from the United States, Italy and Spain. PBMCs, B-cell-depleted T cells, or T cells were the source of the cDNA or gDNA that made up the material.

In the original workflow: Amplification from reference gene primers served as the basis for estimated nucleated cell counts. Here immunoSEQ multiplex PCR was the method, and the copy in TCRdb shows in-frame clones only, minus some. The DNA gave D and trimming, while V, J and clone size come from that table. The sample gives 65,000 to 95,000 clones, roughly 77% of which show up once; around 6% is in the top ten. This clone was counted between two and nine times. Sequencing was performed on peripheral blood. This TCR came from a man aged 50 to 59 with active or convalescent COVID-19.

In DNA, the CDR3 is TGTGCCACACGCCCCGAGGGCCTAGACGGTGGAGATACGCAGTATTTT. Translated, it gives CATRPEGLDGGDTQYF. The chain joins TRBV19 to TRBJ2-3, with D perhaps TRBD2 (5 bases). Deletions cut 10 bases from V and 5 bases from J, with 25 bases between. The CDR3 length is 16 residues. Germline assignment: CDR1 LNHDA and CDR2 SQIVND (reference sequence).